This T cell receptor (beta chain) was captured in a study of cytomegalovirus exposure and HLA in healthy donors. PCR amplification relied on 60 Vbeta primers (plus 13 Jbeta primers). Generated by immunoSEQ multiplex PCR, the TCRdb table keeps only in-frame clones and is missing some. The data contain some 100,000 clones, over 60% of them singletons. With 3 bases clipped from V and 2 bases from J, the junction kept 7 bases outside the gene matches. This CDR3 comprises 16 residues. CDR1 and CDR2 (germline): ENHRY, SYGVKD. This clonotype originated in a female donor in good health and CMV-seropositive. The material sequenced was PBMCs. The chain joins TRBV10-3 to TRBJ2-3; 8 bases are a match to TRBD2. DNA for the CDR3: TGTGCCATCAGTGATGGAACTAGCGGAAACACAGATACGCAGTATTTT. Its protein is CAISDGTSGNTDTQYF.